These 15 T cell receptor beta chains were all obtained from the same sample, sequenced in a study of T cell clonality in common variable immunodeficiency. Profiling relied on immunoSEQ multiplex PCR, and the TCRdb table lists in-frame clones only, not all of them. The data list some 50,000 clones, none observed once; approximately 6.2% falls to the top ten. The sample taken for sequencing was peripheral blood mononuclear cells. The origin of the receptors is a person between 18 and 69 years old in good health.

This clone came up a few times. The read gets to within 3 residues of the CDR3 end, and the germline J gene fills in the rest. The chain carries TRBV7-6 and TRBJ2-2; the match to TRBD1 covers 9 bases. Per germline, CDR1 SGHVS and CDR2 FNYEAQ. The CDR3 totals 15 residues. The CDR3 sequence is CASSLGTGIGEKLFF. The covered CDR3 bases are TGTGCCAGCAGCTTGGGGACAGGGATCGGTGAAAAG. The entire variable domain, with the rest obtained from reference TRBV7-6 and TRBJ2-2, is as follows: GAGVSQSPRYKVTKRGQDVALRCDPISGHVSLYWYRQALGQGPEFLTYFNYEAQQDKSGLPNDRFSAERPEGSISTLTIQRTEQRDSAMYRCASSLGTGIGEKLFFGEGSRLTVL.

This clone has at least ten counts. With the read ending 3 residues before the CDR3 end, the germline J gene is used to fill in that end. The chain has TRBV20-1 and TRBJ1-1, with 10 bases identical to TRBD1. The CDR3 loop spans 14 amino acids. In germline, CDR1 is DFQATT, CDR2 SNEGSKA (reference sequence). The sequenced part of the CDR3 DNA is TGCAGTGCTGAGGCCGGGACAGGGGCATCACAA. This gives the protein CSAEAGTGASQ. The CDR3 in full is CSAEAGTGASQAFF.

In its sample, this clone was seen many times. The observed sequence ends 3 residues before the CDR3 terminus, with the missing tail filled in from the germline J gene. V is TRBV6-2 or TRBV6-3 and J is TRBJ1-5, with a possible D match to TRBD1 (6 bases). Per the germline V gene, CDR1 is MNHEY and CDR2 is SVGEGT. The V and J ends lost 6 bases and 1 base respectively, with 7 bases between them. CDR3 length: 13 amino acids. CDR3 bases read: TGTGCCAGCAGGACAGGCAGCAATCAGCCC. It is translated as CASRTGSNQP. The complete CDR3 reads CASRTGSNQPQHF.

This clone was detected a few times. It may be a read error: a sequence one base away is much more abundant. This sample also contains other DNA sequences that code for the same CDR3. The sequenced part of the CDR3 DNA is TGCAGTTGGGCGGGGCGAACCGGAAACACG. It codes for CSWAGRTGNT. The entire CDR3 is CSWAGRTGNTIYF. This rearrangement joins TRBV20-1 to TRBJ1-3; perhaps TRBD1 as D (5 bases). The CDR3 end falls 3 residues outside the read, so it is completed with the germline J gene. The CDR3 totals 13 residues. Germline V gene data show CDR1 as DFQATT and CDR2 as SNEGSKA (reference sequence).

This clone appeared a few times. The read finishes 3 residues shy of the CDR3 end, and the germline J gene is used to complete it. J is TRBJ2-1 and V is TRBV19, with 7 bases aligning to TRBD1. The length of the CDR3 is 15 residues. The J segment lost 5 bases and the V segment lost 3 bases, leaving 7 bases of the junction unmatched. The germline CDR1 and CDR2 sequences are LNHDA and SQIVND (reference sequence). Here the CDR3 reads CASSINQGVHNEQFF. Incomplete CDR3 DNA: TGTGCCAGTAGTATCAATCAGGGGGTCCACAATGAG.

There are a few counts of this clone. The read ends 3 residues early relative to the CDR3; the germline J gene fills the gap. The gene calls are TRBV7-9 and TRBJ1-2, with 9 positions matching TRBD1. Germline V CDR1 and CDR2: SEHNR, FQNEAQ (reference sequence). This CDR3 spans 14 amino acids. V gave up 4 bases and J gave up 2 bases; unmatched junction bases: 2. Here the CDR3 reads CASSSGQGNYGYTF. The sequenced part of the CDR3 DNA is TGTGCCAGCAGCTCAGGACAGGGGAACTATGGC. Based on the CDR3 plus reference TRBV7-9 and TRBJ1-2, the full variable domain is DTGVSQNPRHKITKRGQNVTFRCDPISEHNRLYWYRQTLGQGPEFLTYFQNEAQLEKSRLLSDRFSAERPKGSFSTLEIQRTEQGDSAMYLCASSSGQGNYGYTFGSGTRLTVV.

This clone was seen repeatedly, ten times or more. Read data end 3 residues before the CDR3 end; the end is taken from the germline J gene. V usage is TRBV10-1 and J usage is TRBJ2-3; 7 nucleotides match TRBD2. V lost 6 bases, J lost 7 bases, and 10 bases stayed unmatched. The CDR3 contains 14 residues. Germline V gives CDR1 WNHNN, CDR2 SYGVQD (reference sequence). The CDR3 reads CASRPGLSSHTQYF. The DNA read from the CDR3 is TGCGCCAGCAGGCCGGGACTATCATCTCATACG.

This clone was counted many times. The missing CDR3 end, 3 residues past where the read stops, is filled in from the germline J gene. The chain is built from TRBV7-6 and TRBJ2-5, with a weak D call TRBD1 (5 bases). CDR1 is SGHVS, CDR2 FNYEAQ, per germline. The CDR3 sequence is 16 residues long. V lost 0 bases, J lost 2 bases, and 13 bases lay in between. The CDR3 protein is CASSLALGATQETQYF. The part of the CDR3 DNA that was read is TGTGCCAGCAGCTTAGCTCTTGGGGCCACGCAAGAGACC.

Details on this clone: The likely explanation is a read error, given a far larger clone one base away. The read ends 3 residues shy of where the CDR3 ends; the end is completed using the germline J gene. The chain combines TRBV6-2 or TRBV6-3 with TRBJ2-3, with TRBD2 identical over 8 bases. The CDR3 has 15 amino acids. Per the germline V gene, CDR1 is MNHEY and CDR2 is SVGEGT. CDR3 residues: CGSSYSIRGGDTQYF. The sequenced CDR3 bases are TGTGGCAGCAGTTACTCGATACGGGGGGGAGATACG.

This clone has at least ten counts. The CDR3 goes on 3 residues after the read ends, and that part is filled in from the germline J gene. The J gene is TRBJ2-2, the V gene TRBV10-3; a weak D match, TRBD1 (6 bases). CDR3 length equals 15 residues. Germline assignment: CDR1 ENHRY and CDR2 SYGVKD. CDR3 sequence: CAISETGSGANVLFF. The DNA read from the CDR3 is TGTGCCATCAGTGAGACAGGGTCTGGGGCCAACGTG.

This clone was detected ten times or more. From the germline J gene comes the end of the CDR3, since the read stops 3 residues before it. The chain joins TRBV11-2 to TRBJ2-2; 8 bases are a match to TRBD2. This CDR3 spans 15 amino acids. V trimming: 5 bases; J trimming: 7 bases; junction bases outside the gene matches: 9. Germline CDR1 reads SGHAT; CDR2 reads FQNNGV. The sequenced CDR3 bases are TGTGCCAGCAGCCATCGGACTAGCATGTACGGGGAG. Translation: CASSHRTSMYGE. In full, the CDR3 is CASSHRTSMYGELFF.

This clone was seen many times. The CDR3 loop reads CASGRHTDTQYF. The sequenced CDR3 bases are TGTGCTAGTGGGAGACACACAGATACG. The V call is TRBV12-5, the J call TRBJ2-3, with unresolved D. The read gets to within 3 residues of the CDR3 end, and the germline J gene fills in the rest. Per the germline V gene, CDR1 is LGHNT and CDR2 is FRNRAP. This CDR3 has 12 amino acids. Trimming pared 6 bases from V and 2 bases from J, leaving 6 bases between.

This clone was recorded at least ten times. The CDR3 end lies 3 residues beyond the end of the read and is filled in from the germline J gene. The chain is built from TRBV30 and TRBJ1-1, with D maybe TRBD1 (6 bases). Germline V gene lookup returns CDR1 GTSNPN and CDR2 SVGIG (reference sequence). The CDR3 contains 14 residues. V was trimmed by 2 bases and J by 2 bases, leaving 12 bases between them. Partial CDR3 DNA: TGTGCCTGGAGTAGGACAGCAACCAACACTGAA. It specifies CAWSRTATNTE. The full-length CDR3 reads as CAWSRTATNTEAFF. Looking up the rest from reference TRBV30 and TRBJ1-1 gives the full variable domain: SQTIHQWPATLVQPVGSPLSLECTVEGTSNPNLYWYRQAAGRGLQLLFYSVGIGQISSEVPQNLSASRPQDRQFILSSKKLLLSDSGFYLCAWSRTATNTEAFFGQGTRLTVV.

This clone appeared many times. The read stops 3 residues short of the end of the CDR3; the missing end is completed from the germline J gene. This chain joins TRBV12-5 and TRBJ2-3; 10 bases map to TRBD1. CDR1 LGHNT and CDR2 FRNRAP come from the germline V gene. The CDR3 covers 18 residues. The V and J ends lost 2 bases and 3 bases, in that order; junction bases with no gene match: 11. CDR3 sequence: CASGLPPQRTGGTDTQYF. Incomplete CDR3 DNA: TGTGCTAGTGGTTTGCCCCCCCAGAGGACAGGGGGAACAGATACG.

This clone was seen many times. The CDR3 goes on 3 residues after the read ends, and that part is filled in from the germline J gene. J is TRBJ2-7 and V is TRBV20-1, with TRBD1 matching 7 bases. Germline-derived CDR1 and CDR2 are DFQATT and SNEGSKA (reference sequence). The CDR3 spans 14 residues. Unmatched junction bases numbered 11, after V lost 6 bases and J lost 3 bases. Partial CDR3 DNA: TGCAGTGCGAATGGACAGGAGCCCCGCTACGAG. Its protein is CSANGQEPRYE. The full CDR3 sequence reads CSANGQEPRYEQYF.